This note documents a single TCR beta chain sequence. This sample stems from a study of siplizumab effects on memory and regulatory T cells. Clones were sequenced by immunoSEQ multiplex PCR, and TCRdb holds only the in-frame ones, with some missing. The sample yields some 90,000 clones, about 90% seen once. The J segment lost 6 bases and the V segment lost 0 bases, leaving 7 bases of the junction unmatched. The CDR3 runs to 16 residues. CDR1 is MNHEY, CDR2 SVGAGI, per germline. The sequenced sample was CD4+ T cells sorted from blood. This rearrangement joins TRBV6-5 to TRBJ1-5; TRBD1 aligns across 8 bases. The clonotype comes from a human donor in good health. The chain's CDR3 is CASSYSSRGHGQPQHF. The CDR3 DNA is TGTGCCAGCAGTTACTCGAGCAGGGGGCATGGTCAGCCCCAGCATTTT.